This TCR beta chain was identified in a study of Graves' ophthalmopathy and Graves' hyperthyroidism. Study results and limitations: Ophthalmopathy cases were distinguished from stable hyperthyroidism by a 13-signature model, reaching 85% to 90% sensitivity and over 80% specificity. Ophthalmopathy progression cases were predicted by the model with approximately 70% sensitivity and approximately 74% specificity.

By share of the sample, this clonotype is medium-sized. Its specificity is unknown. V was clipped by 1 base and J by 1 base; unmatched bases: 0. The CDR3 consists of 14 residues. Per germline, CDR1 DFQATT and CDR2 SNEGSKA (reference sequence). The authors amplified TCR beta CDR3 regions from RNA transcripts. Investigators did first-round RT-PCR with HTBI primers, then second-round multiplex PCR. TCRdb itself ran the multiplex PCR reads through MiXCR, one entry per CDR3 protein. The data hold tens of thousands of distinct CDR3 sequences, with approximately 52% observed a single time. The source is an adult man with Graves' ophthalmopathy. The sequencing sample was made of peripheral blood. This chain uses TRBV20-1 with TRBJ2-5; TRBD1 agrees at 10 bases. The CDR3: CSARGTGGQETQYF. For the CDR3, the DNA is TGCAGTGCTAGAGGGACAGGGGGCCAAGAGACCCAGTACTTC.